A selection of T cell receptor beta chains follows, all from one sample in a study of HIV-infected children after antiretroviral therapy interruption. TCRdb reanalysed the 3' RACE reads using MiXCR and keeps one entry per CDR3 protein. This sample has more than 85,000 distinct CDR3 sequences, with around 6.9% found just once. This sample comprised CD45RA+ CD4+ T cells from PBMCs, pooled from several time points, obtained from a donor given antiretroviral therapy, either interrupted or continuous. Receptors originate from a pool of human donors with HIV. The CDR3 runs from the conserved cysteine through the conserved F or W. D genes are given only for firm matches. The size entry is marked missing in some rows and otherwise reads once, few, many or a size class.

J: TRBJ2-5
V: TRBV5-1
size: few
D: .
DNA: TGCGCCAGCAGCTTGGGTCGAACCCAAGAGACCCAGTACTTC
CDR3: CASSLGRTQETQYF

J: TRBJ2-5
V: TRBV5-1
size: few
D: .
DNA: TGCGCCAGCAGCTACCGACATTTCCAAGAGACCCAGTACTTC
CDR3: CASSYRHFQETQYF

J: TRBJ2-4
V: TRBV1
size: few
D: .
DNA: TGCACCAGCAGCCAAGGGACTAGCGGAGCCAAAAACATTCAGTACTTC
CDR3: CTSSQGTSGAKNIQYF

J: TRBJ2-5
V: TRBV20-1
size: many
D: TRBD2
DNA: TGCAGTGCTACTCTAGCGGGGGTAAAGACCCAGTACTTC
CDR3: CSATLAGVKTQYF

J: TRBJ1-2
V: TRBV12-3/TRBV12-4
size: .
D: .
DNA: TGTGCCAGCAGCGCATCCTATGGCTACACCTTC
CDR3: CASSASYGYTF

J: TRBJ2-1
V: TRBV5-1
size: few
D: .
DNA: TGTGCCAGCAGCGTCCCCGTTTATGAGCAGTTCTTC
CDR3: CASSVPVYEQFF

J: TRBJ1-2
V: TRBV6-1
size: medium-sized
D: .
DNA: TGTGCCAGCACAGGGACATCCTATGGCTACACCTTC
CDR3: CASTGTSYGYTF

J: TRBJ1-6
V: TRBV10-3
size: few
D: TRBD1
DNA: TGTGCCATCAGTGAGACAGGGGCAAATTCACCCCTCCACTTT
CDR3: CAISETGANSPLHF

J: TRBJ1-1
V: TRBV10-3
size: many
D: .
DNA: TGTGCCATCAGTGATTCCGGGGGCGGCACTGAAGCTTTCTTT
CDR3: CAISDSGGGTEAFF

J: TRBJ2-3
V: TRBV29-1
size: .
D: TRBD1
DNA: TGCAGCGTTACTACATGGACAGGGAAAGAAACTTCAGATACGCAGTATTTT
CDR3: CSVTTWTGKETSDTQYF

J: TRBJ1-5
V: TRBV10-3
size: .
D: TRBD1
DNA: TGTGCCATCAGTCGGGACAGGGGGGAAGACAATCAGCCCCAGCATTTT
CDR3: CAISRDRGEDNQPQHF

J: TRBJ2-7
V: TRBV11-3
size: many
D: .
DNA: TGTGCCAGCAGCTTAGACGGGGGATCCTACGAGCAGTACTTC
CDR3: CASSLDGGSYEQYF

J: TRBJ2-5
V: TRBV20-1
size: many
D: .
DNA: TGCAGTGCTGATCAAGCGGATCTGAGGGAGACCCAGTACTTC
CDR3: CSADQADLRETQYF

J: TRBJ1-2
V: TRBV3-1
size: many
D: .
DNA: TGTGCCAGCAGCAACCGGGCTCACGGCTACACCTTC
CDR3: CASSNRAHGYTF

J: TRBJ2-5
V: TRBV5-6
size: many
D: .
DNA: TGTGCCAGCAGCACCTCCCGGGGAGAGACCCAGTACTTC
CDR3: CASSTSRGETQYF

J: TRBJ2-7
V: TRBV3-1
size: many
D: TRBD1
DNA: TGTGCCAGCAGCCTCAGACGTGGGACAGGGGGCAACGAGCAGTACTTC
CDR3: CASSLRRGTGGNEQYF

J: TRBJ2-5
V: TRBV11-1
size: many
D: .
DNA: TGTGCCAGCAGCCGACCGCAGGACTTTCAAGAGACCCAGTACTTC
CDR3: CASSRPQDFQETQYF

J: TRBJ2-1
V: TRBV20-1
size: many
D: .
DNA: TGCAGTGCTCTCCGGCTAGCGAGCGATGAGCAGTTCTTC
CDR3: CSALRLASDEQFF

J: TRBJ2-5
V: TRBV5-1
size: many
D: TRBD2
DNA: TGCGCCAGCAGCCGAGGTGCTAGCGGAAAGGGAGAGACCCAGTACTTC
CDR3: CASSRGASGKGETQYF

J: TRBJ1-6
V: TRBV5-1
size: many
D: .
DNA: TGCGCCAGCAGCTTGGAACCAGGGATAGATTCACCCCTCCACTTT
CDR3: CASSLEPGIDSPLHF

J: TRBJ2-1
V: TRBV19
size: .
D: .
DNA: TGTGCCAGTCAGGTGAGCTCCTACAATGAGCAGTTCTTC
CDR3: CASQVSSYNEQFF

J: TRBJ1-2
V: TRBV25-1
size: .
D: .
DNA: TGTGCCAGCAGTGAAGATTTTAGTCCGCCCAAGCTTACTAACTATGGCTACACCTTC
CDR3: CASSEDFSPPKLTNYGYTF

J: TRBJ1-1
V: TRBV12-3/TRBV12-4
size: .
D: .
DNA: TGTGCCAGCAGATACAGGGTGCACACTGAAGCTTTCTTT
CDR3: CASRYRVHTEAFF

J: TRBJ2-3
V: TRBV24-1
size: .
D: .
DNA: TGTGCCACCAGTGATTTTGTTACGCAGTATTTT
CDR3: CATSDFVTQYF

J: TRBJ1-2
V: TRBV3-1
size: few
D: TRBD1
DNA: TGTGCCAGCAGCCTAAGCGCTTGGGACAGGGGGGATGGCTACACCTTC
CDR3: CASSLSAWDRGDGYTF

J: TRBJ1-1
V: TRBV2
size: .
D: .
DNA: TGTGCCAGACGACGGACAGAGAACACTGAAGCTTTCTTT
CDR3: CARRRTENTEAFF

J: TRBJ1-5
V: TRBV19
size: .
D: .
DNA: TGTGCCAGTAGAGACGGGCCTCAACTGAATCAGCCCCAGCATTTT
CDR3: CASRDGPQLNQPQHF

J: TRBJ1-2
V: TRBV29-1
size: many
D: TRBD1
DNA: TGCAGCGTTGCGGGACAGGGTAACTATGGCTACACCTTC
CDR3: CSVAGQGNYGYTF